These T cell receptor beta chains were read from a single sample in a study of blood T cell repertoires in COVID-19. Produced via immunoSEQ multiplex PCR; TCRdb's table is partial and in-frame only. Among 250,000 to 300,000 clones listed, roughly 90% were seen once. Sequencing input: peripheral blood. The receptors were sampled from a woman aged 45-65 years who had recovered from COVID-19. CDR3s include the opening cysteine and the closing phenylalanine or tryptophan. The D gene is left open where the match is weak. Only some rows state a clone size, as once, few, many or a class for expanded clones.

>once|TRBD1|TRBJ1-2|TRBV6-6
CASSYAHGTGDGYTF
TGTGCCAGCAGTTATGCCCACGGGACAGGGGACGGCTACACCTTC
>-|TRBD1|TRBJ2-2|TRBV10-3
CAISRDRVGSGELFF
TGTGCCATCAGTCGGGACAGGGTAGGATCCGGGGAGCTGTTTTTT
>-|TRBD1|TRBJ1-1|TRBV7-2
CASSPAGTGGIRAFF
TGTGCCAGCAGCCCCGCCGGGACAGGGGGCATTCGAGCTTTCTTT
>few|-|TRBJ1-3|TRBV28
CASSDYQSTGNTIYF
TGTGCCAGCAGTGACTATCAGAGTACTGGAAACACCATATATTTT
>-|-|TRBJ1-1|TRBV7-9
CASSLPGWRNTEAFF
TGTGCCAGCAGCTTACCCGGGTGGAGGAACACTGAAGCTTTCTTT
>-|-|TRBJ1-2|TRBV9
CASSGVGGGYTF
TGTGCCAGCAGCGGCGTGGGGGGAGGCTACACCTTC
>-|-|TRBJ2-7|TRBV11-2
CASRMDSYEQYF
TGTGCCAGCAGAATGGACAGCTACGAGCAGTACTTC
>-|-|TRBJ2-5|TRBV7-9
CASSLETGQSETQYF
TGTGCCAGCAGCTTAGAGACGGGACAATCGGAGACCCAGTACTTC
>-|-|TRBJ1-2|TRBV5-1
CASSLDSAPGYTF
TGCGCCAGCAGCTTGGACAGTGCGCCTGGCTACACCTTC
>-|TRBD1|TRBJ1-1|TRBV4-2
CASRLQGAAEAFF
TGTGCCAGCAGGTTACAGGGGGCGGCTGAAGCTTTCTTT
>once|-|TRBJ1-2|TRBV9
CASSSSGYWGYTF
TGTGCCAGCAGCTCCAGCGGTTATTGGGGCTACACCTTC
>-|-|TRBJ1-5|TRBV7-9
CAQEDSPALGQPQHF
TGTGCCCAAGAGGACAGTCCCGCCTTGGGGCAGCCCCAGCATTTT
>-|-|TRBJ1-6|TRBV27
CASSLSRANSPLHF
TGTGCCAGCAGTTTGTCCAGGGCTAATTCACCCCTCCACTTT
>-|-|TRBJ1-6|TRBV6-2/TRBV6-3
CASSPQGLSGNSPLHF
TGTGCCAGCAGTCCACAGGGTTTGTCCGGGAATTCACCCCTCCACTTT
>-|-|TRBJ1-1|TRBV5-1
CASSWFPGSDTEAFF
TGCGCCAGCAGCTGGTTTCCGGGGTCTGACACTGAAGCTTTCTTT
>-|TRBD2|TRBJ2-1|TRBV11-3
CASSLGGYNEQFF
TGTGCCAGCAGCCTGGGGGGGTACAATGAGCAGTTCTTC
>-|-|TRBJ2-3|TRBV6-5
CASSYGQRSDTQYF
TGTGCCAGCAGTTACGGACAGCGCTCAGATACGCAGTATTTT
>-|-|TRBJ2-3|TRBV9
CASSLGKSTDTQYF
TGTGCCAGCAGTCTAGGAAAGTCCACAGATACGCAGTATTTT
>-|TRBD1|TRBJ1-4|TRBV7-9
CASSPAKGGDRIAF
TGTGCCAGCAGCCCAGCGAAAGGGGGGGACAGGATTGCCTTT
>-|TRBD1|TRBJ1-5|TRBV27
CASSNSGGRFQPQHF
TGTGCCAGCAGTAACTCAGGGGGCAGGTTTCAGCCCCAGCATTTT
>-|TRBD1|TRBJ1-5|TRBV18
CASSPAQGDQQPQHF
TGTGCCAGCTCACCTGCACAGGGGGATCAGCAGCCCCAGCATTTT
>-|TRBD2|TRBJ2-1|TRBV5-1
CASSLGVTSVHEQFF
TGCGCCAGCAGCTTGGGGGTGACTAGCGTCCATGAGCAGTTCTTC
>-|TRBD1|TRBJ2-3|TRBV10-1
CASSIRTGAAHFVTQYF
TGCGCCAGCAGTATCAGGACAGGGGCTGCACACTTTGTTACGCAGTATTTT
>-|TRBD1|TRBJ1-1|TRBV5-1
CASSTGVELGKEAFF
TGCGCCAGCAGCACAGGGGTCGAGCTCGGGAAGGAAGCTTTCTTT
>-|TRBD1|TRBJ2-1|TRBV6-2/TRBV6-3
CASSSWTGRENNEQFF
TGTGCCAGCAGTTCTTGGACAGGGCGGGAAAACAATGAGCAGTTCTTC
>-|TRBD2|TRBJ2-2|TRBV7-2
CASSFRGAGELFF
TGTGCCAGCAGCTTCCGGGGGGCCGGGGAGCTGTTTTTT
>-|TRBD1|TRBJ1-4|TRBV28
CASSGRPGGGKLFF
TGTGCCAGCAGCGGTAGGCCAGGGGGAGGAAAACTGTTTTTT
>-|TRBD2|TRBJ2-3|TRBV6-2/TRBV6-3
CASSGWSGGFTDTQYF
TGTGCCAGCAGTGGGTGGAGCGGGGGGTTCACAGATACGCAGTATTTT
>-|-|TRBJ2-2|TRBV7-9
CASSLGVGDTGELFF
TGTGCCAGCAGCTTAGGTGTAGGGGACACCGGGGAGCTGTTTTTT
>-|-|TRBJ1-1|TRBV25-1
CANSIHIICHTEAFF
TGTGCCAACTCCATCCATATCATTTGTCACACTGAAGCTTTCTTT
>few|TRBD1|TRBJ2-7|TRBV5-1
CASSYSTGDEQYF
TGCGCCAGCAGCTACTCGACAGGGGACGAGCAGTACTTC
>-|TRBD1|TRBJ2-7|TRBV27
CASSRGTGVEQYF
TGTGCCAGCAGTCGCGGGACAGGTGTCGAGCAGTACTTC
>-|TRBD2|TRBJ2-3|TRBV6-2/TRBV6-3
CASSYSVRGTSGSTDTQYF
TGTGCCAGCAGTTACTCAGTTCGGGGGACTAGCGGGAGCACAGATACGCAGTATTTT
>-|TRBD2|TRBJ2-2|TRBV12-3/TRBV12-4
CASRGGGAGELFF
TGTGCCAGCAGAGGCGGGGGGGCCGGGGAGCTGTTTTTT
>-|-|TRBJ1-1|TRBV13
CASSEDDRSPVAFF
TGTGCCAGCAGCGAGGATGACAGGAGCCCTGTGGCTTTCTTT
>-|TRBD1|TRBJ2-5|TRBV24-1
CATSDTDRGRIEKTQYF
TGTGCCACCAGTGATACGGACAGGGGGAGGATCGAGAAGACCCAGTACTTC
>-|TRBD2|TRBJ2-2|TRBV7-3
CASSLKAVRREHTGELFF
TGTGCCAGCAGCTTAAAGGCCGTTCGGCGGGAGCACACCGGGGAGCTGTTTTTT
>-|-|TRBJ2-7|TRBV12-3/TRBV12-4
CASSLAPSYEQYF
TGTGCCAGCAGTTTGGCCCCTTCCTACGAGCAGTACTTC
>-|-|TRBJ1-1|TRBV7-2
CASSSTGLMNTEAFF
TGTGCCAGCAGCTCGACAGGCCTTATGAACACTGAAGCTTTCTTT
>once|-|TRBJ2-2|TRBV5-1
CASSSNLQTANTGELFF
TGCGCCAGCAGCTCGAACCTACAGACAGCGAACACCGGGGAGCTGTTTTTT
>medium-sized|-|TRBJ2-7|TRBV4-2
CASSQDVGAPYEQYF
TGTGCCAGCAGCCAAGATGTGGGGGCACCCTACGAGCAGTACTTC
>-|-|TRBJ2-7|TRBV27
CASSSSPGYEQYF
TGTGCCAGCAGTTCCTCACCGGGGTACGAGCAGTACTTC